This T cell receptor beta chain originates from a study of vaccination and CD4 T cells after COVID-19. CD4+ T cells that had been cultured provided DNA sequenced with the Oncomine TCR Beta short-read assay. TCRdb reprocessed the PCR reads with MiXCR, giving one entry per CDR3 protein. The sample lists 22,000 or so distinct CDR3 sequences; approximately 29% were seen once. As to treatment: roughly nine-day PBMC culture with coronavirus spike peptide pools or control peptides (ViraFEST assay). The V gene's germline CDR1 is DFQATT and CDR2 SNEGSKA (reference sequence). The CDR3 length is 15 residues. Notes on this clonotype: Its cognate antigen is unknown.

Material for sequencing was cultured CD4+ T cells from blood. The gene calls are TRBV20-1 and TRBJ1-5; possible D gene TRBD2, 5 bases. The DNA end favors TRBJ2-3, so the J call may be wrong. This clonotype was sampled from a human donor with COVID-19. CDR3 loop: CSASSSAAGDQPQYF. In nucleotides, the CDR3 is TGCAGTGCTAGTAGTTCCGCGGCCGGGGATCAGCCCCAGTATTTT.